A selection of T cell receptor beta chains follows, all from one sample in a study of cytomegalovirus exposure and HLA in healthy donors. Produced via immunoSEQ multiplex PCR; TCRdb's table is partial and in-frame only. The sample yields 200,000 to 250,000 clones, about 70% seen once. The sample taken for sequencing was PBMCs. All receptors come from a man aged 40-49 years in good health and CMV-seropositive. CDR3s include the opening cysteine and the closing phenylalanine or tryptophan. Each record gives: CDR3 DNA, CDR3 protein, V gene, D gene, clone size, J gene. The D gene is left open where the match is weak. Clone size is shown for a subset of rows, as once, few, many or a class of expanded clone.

TGTGCCAGCACCCCGGGAGGGTCAGAGTATCAGCCCCAGCATTTT,CASTPGGSEYQPQHF,TRBV7-2,.,.,TRBJ1-5
TGCGCCAGCAGCTCACCGGGTCCCACGGGGGAGCAGTACTTC,CASSSPGPTGEQYF,TRBV5-1,.,once,TRBJ2-7
TGTGCCAGCAGCCCACATGTCTACGAGCAGTACTTC,CASSPHVYEQYF,TRBV6-6,.,.,TRBJ2-7
TGCGCCAGCAGCCAAGATTCACAGGGGGCCTTTCCGAACACTGAAGCTTTCTTT,CASSQDSQGAFPNTEAFF,TRBV4-1,TRBD1,.,TRBJ1-1
TGTGCCAGTGGGGGGAGTTCCCGGGGCAATCAGCCCCAGCATTTT,CASGGSSRGNQPQHF,TRBV28,.,.,TRBJ1-5
TGCGCCAGCAGCTTCTCTACAGGGGCCTACGAGCAGTACTTC,CASSFSTGAYEQYF,TRBV5-1,TRBD1,.,TRBJ2-7
TGTGCCAGCTCACCGACCGGGCAGGGGAGCACAGATACGCAGTATTTT,CASSPTGQGSTDTQYF,TRBV18,.,.,TRBJ2-3
TGTGCCAGCAGTGGGTCAACCGGGACACCCCAGCATTTT,CASSGSTGTPQHF,TRBV25-1,.,few,TRBJ1-5
TGTGCCATCCGGACTCAACCCACCGGGGAGCTGTTTTTT,CAIRTQPTGELFF,TRBV6-1,.,.,TRBJ2-2
TGTGCCAGCAGTCAGACAGGGGGCGAGACCCAGTACTTC,CASSQTGGETQYF,TRBV7-9,TRBD1,.,TRBJ2-5
TGTGCCAGCAGCGCTAGACGGATCTATAGCAATCAGCCCCAGCATTTT,CASSARRIYSNQPQHF,TRBV21-1,.,.,TRBJ1-5
TGTGCCAGCAGAAAAGGTGACAGGGTCGGAAATCAGCCCCAGCATTTT,CASRKGDRVGNQPQHF,TRBV6-6,TRBD1,few,TRBJ1-5
TGTGCCAGCAGGACAGGCAGCTCTGGGGCCAACGTCCTGACTTTC,CASRTGSSGANVLTF,TRBV2,.,few,TRBJ2-6
TGCGCCAGCAGCTTGGGTCGGTTGGATACGCAGTATTTT,CASSLGRLDTQYF,TRBV5-1,.,.,TRBJ2-3
TGTGCCAGCAGCTTGGCGACAGGGGGCCAGCCCCAGCATTTT,CASSLATGGQPQHF,TRBV5-8,TRBD1,.,TRBJ1-5
TGTGCCAGCAGACTCCGGGACAGAGGCACCGGGGAGCTGTTTTTT,CASRLRDRGTGELFF,TRBV6-6,TRBD1,.,TRBJ2-2
TGTGCCACTATAGAGCCCGTCGGTGGCTACACCTTC,CATIEPVGGYTF,TRBV28,.,.,TRBJ1-2
TGTGCCAGCAGCTTAACAGGGGACTATGGCTACACCTTC,CASSLTGDYGYTF,TRBV7-3,.,once,TRBJ1-2
TGTGCCAGCAGCCGCGCGGGGGGGTCGAGCACAGATACGCAGTATTTT,CASSRAGGSSTDTQYF,TRBV7-2,TRBD2,.,TRBJ2-3
TGTGCCACCCTGGATGACAGGGGAGTCGGCGAGCAGTACTTC,CATLDDRGVGEQYF,TRBV9,TRBD1,once,TRBJ2-7
TGTGCCAGTAGTTACCAACAGGGGGCCACTGAAGCTTTCTTT,CASSYQQGATEAFF,TRBV19,TRBD1,.,TRBJ1-1
TGTGCCAGCAGTTCCATCGGGGGGCAGCCCCAGCATTTT,CASSSIGGQPQHF,TRBV28,.,.,TRBJ1-5
TGTGCCAGCAGCCCTGAGGGAGCGGAGAACACCGGGGAGCTGTTTTTT,CASSPEGAENTGELFF,TRBV4-2,.,once,TRBJ2-2
TGTGCCAGTAGTATTCCAGGGAACTATGGCTACACCTTC,CASSIPGNYGYTF,TRBV19,.,few,TRBJ1-2
TGTGCCAGCAGTTTCGGAGGAGGAAACACTGAAGCTTTCTTT,CASSFGGGNTEAFF,TRBV27,.,few,TRBJ1-1
TGTGCCAGCAGCTTTGGTGGCAGGGCTATCCCCAGGGGTAATTCACCCCTCCACTTT,CASSFGGRAIPRGNSPLHF,TRBV5-8,.,.,TRBJ1-6
TGTGCCAGCAGTTTACCGGGACAGGGGGCGCGTGAGCAGTACTTC,CASSLPGQGAREQYF,TRBV28,TRBD1,.,TRBJ2-7
TGTGCCAGCAGCTTAGGCCAGGTCGAAAATCAGCCCCAGCATTTT,CASSLGQVENQPQHF,TRBV7-8,.,.,TRBJ1-5
TGTGCCCACAAGGAGGGGAGGAGCTCCTACGAGCAGTACTTC,CAHKEGRSSYEQYF,TRBV6-5,.,.,TRBJ2-7